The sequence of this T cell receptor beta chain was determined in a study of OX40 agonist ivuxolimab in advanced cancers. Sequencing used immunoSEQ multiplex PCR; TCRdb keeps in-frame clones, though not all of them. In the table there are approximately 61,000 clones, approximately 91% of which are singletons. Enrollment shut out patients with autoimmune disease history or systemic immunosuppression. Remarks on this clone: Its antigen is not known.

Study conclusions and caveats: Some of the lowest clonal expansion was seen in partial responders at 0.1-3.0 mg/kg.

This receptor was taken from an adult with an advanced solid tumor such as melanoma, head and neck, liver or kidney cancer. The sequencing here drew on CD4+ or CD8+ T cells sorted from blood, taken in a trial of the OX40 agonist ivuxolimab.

The CDR3: CAWSGGTGGGKLFF. In DNA form, the CDR3 reads TGTGCCTGGAGTGGAGGGACAGGGGGTGGAAAACTGTTTTTT. The chain combines TRBV30 with TRBJ1-4; 11 nucleotides agree with TRBD1. The V gene end was trimmed by 1 base and the J gene end by 10 bases; junction bases not matched to a gene: 5. The CDR3 extends over 14 amino acids. Germline V gives CDR1 GTSNPN, CDR2 SVGIG (reference sequence).